This T cell receptor beta chain was profiled in a study of blood T cells in healthy people across ages (dated by TCRdb to between 2014 and 2017). The study in broad terms: In model experiments, template switching captured roughly one uniquely barcoded TCR beta cDNA molecule for every two T cells. Using deep sequencing normalized with unique cDNA molecular identifiers, the study measured how TCR beta repertoire diversity changes with age. Four age groups were formed from the donors: young (average roughly 16 years), middle-aged (approximately 41), aged (62) and long-lived (approximately 80). To avoid experimental bias, donors of different ages were spread randomly across the sequencing lanes. Two additional independent replicas of 1 million unique cDNA reads from the same blood draw were analyzed for two donors (one aged 18 to 30 and one aged 80 or older).

On the study overall, not on this receptor specifically: Conclusive comparison of naive and antigen-experienced compartments was prevented by the profiling of bulk unsorted PBMCs. The CMV infection status of donors was not known, potentially confounding age-related changes in expanded clonotypes. As age increased, observed TCR beta diversity per million T cells dropped in a roughly linear way, and a significant reduction was already evident by age 40. Compared with the aged group, the long-lived group had more naive CD4+ T cells, fewer expanded clones and increased TCR diversity, suggesting age selection. The percentage of naive T cells measured by flow cytometry correlated strongly with observed TCR beta diversity. Estimates of total diversity based on one million sequenced T cells were considered lower bounds and underestimates.

The 39 donors, aged about 6 to 95 years, were systemically healthy Caucasian individuals from Russia. Each donor gave around 9.8 milliliters of peripheral blood, collected into EDTA-treated Vacutainer tubes. PBMCs were isolated by Ficoll-Paque density-gradient centrifugation, with at least 7 million obtained per sample. Trizol reagent was used to extract total RNA from PBMCs, with at least 5 micrograms per sample. For every donor, flow cytometry on a PBMC aliquot measured the percentage of naive CD45RAhigh/CD27high T cells. Notes on this clonotype: Its antigen has not been determined. Per-nucleotide qualities are absent, and no much larger clonotype sits a single base away.

The protocol used for the library was 5' RACE. The instrument was an Illumina HiSeq 2500. A second PCR of about 6 to 11 cycles was performed with a sample-barcoded 5' primer and a J-beta primer mix. A unique molecular identifier was introduced onto each TCR beta cDNA molecule by a template-switch 5' adaptor carrying 12 random nucleotides. Each sample yielded at least 3 million CDR3-containing paired-end reads. All of the RNA was converted into first-strand cDNA using the Mint cDNA synthesis kit, with a TRBC-specific oligonucleotide serving as the primer. Following uracil-DNA glycosylase treatment, a first 18-cycle PCR with universal primers M1SS and BC2_uni_R was performed on all cDNA. The study's processing was this. For normalization, 1 million high-quality reads, each with a distinct molecular identifier, were randomly selected from each sample. Instead of being binned into consensus sequences, reads that shared molecular identifiers were thrown out. MiTCR, with a Q25 quality threshold and the strictest error-elimination algorithm, was used for CDR3 identification, clonotype clustering and error correction. A nonparametric unseen species model with Euler transformation was used to estimate lower-bound total TCR beta diversity. The public reads were reprocessed in TCRdb via fastp at Q25 and MiXCR, keeping in-frame beta chains. Under each unique CDR3 protein, matching rows form one entry showing the most common genes and DNA. TCRdb assigned the V and J calls; the authors' analysis was not used. The sample has 450,000 to 700,000 distinct CDR3 sequences on record, 27% of them singletons. About a fifth of the sample belongs to the ten largest clones.

The germline ends are 18 bases apart after V is trimmed by 1 base and J by 0 bases. From the cysteine through the phenylalanine, the CDR3 covers 17 amino acids. CDR3 DNA only is kept here, 51 bases in frame from base 1. CDR1 and CDR2, looked up from the germline V gene (reference sequence), are DFQATT and SNEGSKA. This sequence uses TRBV20-1 and TRBJ1-1, with a weak D call of TRBD1 (5 bases match). The TCR originated in a woman between 65 and 79 years old in good health. Sequencing was done on a sample of blood. The CDR3 protein: CSARAQRGTSMNTEAFF. DNA sequence: TGCAGTGCTAGAGCCCAGAGGGGAACCTCCATGAACACTGAAGCTTTCTTT.